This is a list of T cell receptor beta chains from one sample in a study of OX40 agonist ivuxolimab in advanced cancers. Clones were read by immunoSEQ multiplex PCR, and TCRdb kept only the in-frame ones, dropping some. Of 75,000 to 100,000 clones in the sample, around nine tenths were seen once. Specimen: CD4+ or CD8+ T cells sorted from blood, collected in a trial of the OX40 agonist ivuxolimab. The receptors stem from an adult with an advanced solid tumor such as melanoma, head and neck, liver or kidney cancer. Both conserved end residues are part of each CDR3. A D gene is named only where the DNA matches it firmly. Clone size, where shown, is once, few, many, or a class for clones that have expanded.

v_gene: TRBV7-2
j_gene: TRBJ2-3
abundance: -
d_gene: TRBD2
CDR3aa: CASSEAGTSGYTQYF
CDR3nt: TGTGCCAGCAGCGAAGCCGGGACTAGCGGTTATACGCAGTATTTT

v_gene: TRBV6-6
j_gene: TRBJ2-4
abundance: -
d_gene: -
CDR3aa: CASTPSLAKNIQYF
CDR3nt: TGTGCCAGCACCCCAAGTCTAGCCAAAAACATTCAGTACTTC

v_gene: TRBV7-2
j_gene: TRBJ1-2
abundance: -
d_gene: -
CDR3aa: CASSLGGLQGTSGYTF
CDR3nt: TGTGCCAGCAGCTTAGGCGGACTTCAAGGAACTTCTGGCTACACCTTC

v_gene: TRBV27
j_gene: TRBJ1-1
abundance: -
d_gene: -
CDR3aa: CASSGRNRVGTEAFF
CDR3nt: TGTGCCAGCAGTGGTCGGAACAGGGTGGGCACTGAAGCTTTCTTT

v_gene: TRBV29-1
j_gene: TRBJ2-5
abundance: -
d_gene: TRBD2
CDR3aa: CSVESPGLAGLETQYF
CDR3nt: TGCAGCGTTGAAAGCCCGGGACTAGCGGGACTGGAGACCCAGTACTTC

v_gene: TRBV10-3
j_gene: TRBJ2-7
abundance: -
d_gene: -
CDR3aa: CAISRADRYEQYF
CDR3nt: TGTGCCATCAGTCGGGCAGATCGCTACGAGCAGTACTTC

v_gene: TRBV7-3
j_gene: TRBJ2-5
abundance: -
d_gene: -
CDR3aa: CASSRNGLGETQYF
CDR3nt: TGTGCCAGCAGCCGTAATGGGCTAGGAGAGACCCAGTACTTC

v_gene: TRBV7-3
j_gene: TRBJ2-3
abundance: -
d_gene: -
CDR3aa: CASSKSAYGLTDTQYF
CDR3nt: TGTGCCAGCAGCAAATCTGCATACGGATTGACGGATACGCAGTATTTT

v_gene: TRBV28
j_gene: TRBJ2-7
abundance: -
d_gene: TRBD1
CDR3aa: CASSSGQGREEQYF
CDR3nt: TGTGCCAGCAGCTCGGGACAGGGAAGGGAGGAGCAGTACTTC

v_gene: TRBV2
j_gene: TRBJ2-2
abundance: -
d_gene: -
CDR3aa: CASSGGVRGPAKTHTGELFF
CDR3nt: TGTGCCAGCAGCGGCGGTGTGCGGGGCCCCGCTAAGACCCACACCGGGGAGCTGTTTTTT

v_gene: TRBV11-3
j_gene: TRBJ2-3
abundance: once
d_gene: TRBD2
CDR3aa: CASSGGGIDTQYF
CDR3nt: TGTGCCAGCAGCGGCGGGGGGATAGATACGCAGTATTTT

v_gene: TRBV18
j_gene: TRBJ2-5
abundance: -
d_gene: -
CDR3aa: CASSPDRNQETQYF
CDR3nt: TGTGCCAGCTCCCCCGACAGGAACCAAGAGACCCAGTACTTC

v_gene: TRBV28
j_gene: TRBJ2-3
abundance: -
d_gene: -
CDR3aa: CASSQTPAADTQYF
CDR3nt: TGTGCCAGCAGTCAAACCCCGGCTGCAGATACGCAGTATTTT

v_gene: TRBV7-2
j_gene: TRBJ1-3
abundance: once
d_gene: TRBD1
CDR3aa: CASRPDRVLTGNTIYF
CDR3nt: TGTGCCAGCAGGCCAGACAGGGTTCTAACTGGAAACACCATATATTTT

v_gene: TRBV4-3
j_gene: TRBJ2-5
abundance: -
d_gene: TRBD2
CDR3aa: CASSQDRRETETQYF
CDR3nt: TGCGCCAGCAGCCAAGATCGGCGGGAGACAGAGACCCAGTACTTC

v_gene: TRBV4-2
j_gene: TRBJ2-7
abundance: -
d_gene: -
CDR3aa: CASSPPMAQPYF
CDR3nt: TGTGCCAGCAGCCCTCCTATGGCACAGCCGTACTTC

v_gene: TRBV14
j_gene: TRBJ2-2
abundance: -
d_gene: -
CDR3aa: CASSQRTPTGELFF
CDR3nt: TGTGCCAGCAGCCAGCGTACTCCAACCGGGGAGCTGTTTTTT

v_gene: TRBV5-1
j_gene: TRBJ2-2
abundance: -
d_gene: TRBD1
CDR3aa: CASGTGATGELFF
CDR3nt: TGCGCCAGCGGGACAGGGGCAACCGGGGAGCTGTTTTTT

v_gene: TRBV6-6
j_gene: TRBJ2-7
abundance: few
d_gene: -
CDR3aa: CASSAYQGYEQYF
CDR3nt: TGTGCCAGCAGTGCTTATCAGGGCTACGAGCAGTACTTC

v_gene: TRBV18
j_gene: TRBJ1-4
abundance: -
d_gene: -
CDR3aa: CASSPMRGEKLFF
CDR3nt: TGTGCCAGCTCACCCATGAGGGGTGAAAAACTGTTTTTT

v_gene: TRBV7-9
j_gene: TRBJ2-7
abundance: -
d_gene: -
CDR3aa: CASSFGQGGPVEQYF
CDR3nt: TGTGCCAGCAGCTTTGGTCAGGGGGGGCCAGTCGAGCAGTACTTC

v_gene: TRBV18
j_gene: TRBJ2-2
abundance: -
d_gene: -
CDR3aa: CASSPQDTGELFF
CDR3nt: TGTGCCAGCTCACCACAGGACACCGGGGAGCTGTTTTTT

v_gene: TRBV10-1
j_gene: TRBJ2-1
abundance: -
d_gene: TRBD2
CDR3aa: CASSPRTSGTINEQFF
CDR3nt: TGCGCCAGCAGTCCAAGGACTAGCGGGACAATCAATGAGCAGTTCTTC

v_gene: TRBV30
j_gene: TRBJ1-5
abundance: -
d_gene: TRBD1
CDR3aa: CAWSVWSGGQGLGQPQHF
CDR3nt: TGTGCCTGGAGTGTATGGTCGGGAGGACAGGGATTAGGTCAGCCCCAGCATTTT

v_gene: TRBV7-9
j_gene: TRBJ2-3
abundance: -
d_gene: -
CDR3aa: CASSLGLGRRVTDTQYF
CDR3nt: TGTGCCAGCAGCTTAGGGTTGGGACGTCGGGTCACAGATACGCAGTATTTT

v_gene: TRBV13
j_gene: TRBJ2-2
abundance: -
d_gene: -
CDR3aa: CASSLVAGWDTGELFF
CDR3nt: TGTGCCAGCAGCTTAGTGGCGGGATGGGACACCGGGGAGCTGTTTTTT

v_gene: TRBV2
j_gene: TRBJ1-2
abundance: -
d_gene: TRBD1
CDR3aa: CASSRQGLGGYTF
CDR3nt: TGTGCCAGCAGTCGACAGGGTCTAGGTGGCTACACCTTC

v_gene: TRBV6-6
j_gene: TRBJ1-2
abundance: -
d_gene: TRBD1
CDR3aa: CASSYLGQGYGYTF
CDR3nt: TGTGCCAGCAGTTACCTTGGACAGGGCTATGGCTACACCTTC

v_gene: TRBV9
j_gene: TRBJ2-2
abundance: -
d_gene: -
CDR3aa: CASGKEAGTGELFF
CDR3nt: TGTGCCAGCGGAAAGGAAGCGGGCACCGGGGAGCTGTTTTTT

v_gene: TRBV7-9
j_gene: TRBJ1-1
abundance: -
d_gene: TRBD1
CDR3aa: CASSLGGRQGEAFF
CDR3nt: TGTGCCAGCAGCCTAGGGGGTCGACAGGGCGAAGCTTTCTTT

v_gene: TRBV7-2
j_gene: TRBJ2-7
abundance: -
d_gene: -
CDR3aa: CASSSKDKNIYEQYF
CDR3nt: TGTGCCAGCAGCTCCAAGGACAAGAATATCTACGAGCAGTACTTC

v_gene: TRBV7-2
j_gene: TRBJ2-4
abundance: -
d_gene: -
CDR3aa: CASSLVGVMGPDFFLYF
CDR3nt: TGTGCCAGCAGCTTAGTGGGGGTGATGGGGCCAGATTTTTTTTTGTACTTC

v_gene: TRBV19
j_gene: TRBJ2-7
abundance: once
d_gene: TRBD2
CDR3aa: CASSNTGGSYEQYF
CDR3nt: TGTGCCAGTAGTAATACGGGGGGATCCTACGAGCAGTACTTC

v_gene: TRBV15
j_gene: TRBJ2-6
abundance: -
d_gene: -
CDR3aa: CATSRDRRPVIRSGANVLTF
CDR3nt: TGTGCCACCAGCAGAGATAGGCGTCCGGTTATACGGTCAGGGGCCAACGTCCTGACTTTC

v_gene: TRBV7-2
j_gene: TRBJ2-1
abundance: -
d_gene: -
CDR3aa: CASSLVGTSSHEQFF
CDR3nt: TGTGCCAGCAGCTTAGTCGGTACTAGTAGTCATGAGCAGTTCTTC

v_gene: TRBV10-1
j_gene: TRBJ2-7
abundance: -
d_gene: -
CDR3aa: CASSEGFGASMGYEQYF
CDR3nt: TGCGCCAGCAGTGAGGGGTTTGGGGCTAGTATGGGATACGAGCAGTACTTC

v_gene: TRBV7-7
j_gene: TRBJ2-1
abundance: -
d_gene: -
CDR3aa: CASSPGGGSYNEQFF
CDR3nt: TGTGCCAGCAGCCCGGGTGGGGGTTCCTACAATGAGCAGTTCTTC